This T cell receptor beta chain was profiled in a study of blood T cell repertoires in COVID-19. The overall study: Sources were T cells, B-cell-depleted T cells, or PBMCs; the material itself was cDNA or gDNA.

The CDR3 runs 15 residues. Germline values: CDR1 SGHNT, CDR2 YYREEE (reference sequence). The ends were cut back, 1 base at V and 0 bases at J, with 7 bases in the middle. Authors' analysis steps: By means of reference gene primer amplification, nucleated cell counts were estimated. The assay was immunoSEQ multiplex PCR, and TCRdb's table has in-frame clones only and misses some. The V and J calls and clone size were taken over from that table, and D and trimming were inferred from the DNA. Of 200,000 to 250,000 clones in the sample, around 84% were seen once. This clone was observed once. The sample consisted of peripheral blood. This chain links TRBV5-4 with TRBJ2-2, with D possibly TRBD1 on 5 matching bases. This clonotype was obtained from a woman aged 60-75 years who had recovered from COVID-19. In DNA, the CDR3 is TGTGCCAGCAGCTTGATGGGGCCGAACACCGGGGAGCTGTTTTTT. As protein: CASSLMGPNTGELFF.